This T cell receptor (beta chain) is from a study of blood T cell repertoires in COVID-19. For the study at large: Acute and convalescent COVID-19 samples came from the United States, Italy and Spain. Nucleic acid was either cDNA or gDNA, and it came from T cells, B-cell-depleted T cells, or PBMCs.

Per the study methods: How many nucleated cells were present was estimated from reference gene primer amplification. Method: immunoSEQ multiplex PCR; TCRdb's copy keeps in-frame clones and lacks some. V, J and clone size reflect that table, while D and trimming were determined from the DNA. The table lists roughly 84,000 clones, roughly 75% of them singletons. This clone appeared a few times. The sample comprised peripheral blood. The TCR originated in a woman aged 50 to 60 with acute or convalescent COVID-19.

CDR3 residues: CASSPDLVNTEAFF. The CDR3 coding sequence is TGTGCCAGCAGTCCCGACTTGGTTAACACTGAAGCTTTCTTT. The chain is built from TRBV27 and TRBJ1-1; D is ambiguous. The CDR3 has 14 residues. In germline, CDR1 is MNHEY, CDR2 SMNVEV (reference sequence). Trimming stripped 5 bases from V and 2 bases from J, with 12 bases between.